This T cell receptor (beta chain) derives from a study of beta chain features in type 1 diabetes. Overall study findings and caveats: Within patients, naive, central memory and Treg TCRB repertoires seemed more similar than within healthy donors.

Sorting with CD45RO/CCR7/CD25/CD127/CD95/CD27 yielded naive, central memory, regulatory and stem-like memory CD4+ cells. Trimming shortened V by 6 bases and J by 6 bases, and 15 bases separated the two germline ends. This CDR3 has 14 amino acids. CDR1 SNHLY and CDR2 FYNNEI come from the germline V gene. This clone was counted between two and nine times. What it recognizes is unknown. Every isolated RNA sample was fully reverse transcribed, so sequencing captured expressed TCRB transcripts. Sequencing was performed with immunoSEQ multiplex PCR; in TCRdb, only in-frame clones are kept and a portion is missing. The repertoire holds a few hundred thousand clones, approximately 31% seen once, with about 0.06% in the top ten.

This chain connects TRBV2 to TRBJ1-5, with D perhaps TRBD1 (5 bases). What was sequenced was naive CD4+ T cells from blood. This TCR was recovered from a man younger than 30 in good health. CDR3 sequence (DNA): TGTGCCAGCAGAACCGGGACCCCAGGTCAGCCCCAGCATTTT. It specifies CASRTGTPGQPQHF.